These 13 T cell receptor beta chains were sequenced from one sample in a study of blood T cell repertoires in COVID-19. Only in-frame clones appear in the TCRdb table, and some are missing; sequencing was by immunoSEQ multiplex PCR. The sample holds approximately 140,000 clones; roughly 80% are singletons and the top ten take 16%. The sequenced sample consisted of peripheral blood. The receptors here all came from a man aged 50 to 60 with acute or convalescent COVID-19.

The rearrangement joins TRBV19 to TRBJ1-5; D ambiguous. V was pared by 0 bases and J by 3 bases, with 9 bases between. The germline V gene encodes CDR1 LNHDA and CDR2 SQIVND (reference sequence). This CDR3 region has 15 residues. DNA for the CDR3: TGTGCCAGTAGTATAGAGGCCAGGAACAATCAGCCCCAGCATTTT. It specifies CASSIEARNNQPQHF.

The CDR3 is CATSDSGAGANVLTF. CDR3 coding DNA: TGTGCCACCAGTGATTCAGGGGCTGGGGCCAACGTCCTGACTTTC. The chain carries TRBV24-1 and TRBJ2-6; possible D gene TRBD1, 6 bases. The ends were cut back, 2 bases at V and 2 bases at J, with 6 bases in the middle. Germline values: CDR1 KGHDR, CDR2 SFDVKD. The CDR3 consists of 15 residues.

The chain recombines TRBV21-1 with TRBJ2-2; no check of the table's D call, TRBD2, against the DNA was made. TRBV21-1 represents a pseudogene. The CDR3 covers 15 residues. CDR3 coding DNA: TGTGCCAGTCCGGGGCGGGGGGCCGACACCGGGGAGCTGTTTTTT. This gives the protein CASPGRGADTGELFF.

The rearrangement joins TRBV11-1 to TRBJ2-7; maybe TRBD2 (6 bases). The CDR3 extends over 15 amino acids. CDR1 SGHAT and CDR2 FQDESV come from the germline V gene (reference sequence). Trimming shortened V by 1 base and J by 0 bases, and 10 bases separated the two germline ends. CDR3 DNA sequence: TGTGCCAGCAGCTTAGGCGGGACGGGCTCCTACGAGCAGTACTTC. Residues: CASSLGGTGSYEQYF.

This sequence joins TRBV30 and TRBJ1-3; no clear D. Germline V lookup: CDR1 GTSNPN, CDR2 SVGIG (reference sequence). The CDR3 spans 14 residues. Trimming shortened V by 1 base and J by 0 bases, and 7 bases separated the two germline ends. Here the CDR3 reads CAWSAGSSGNTIYF. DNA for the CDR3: TGTGCCTGGAGTGCAGGTAGCTCTGGAAACACCATATATTTT.

The DNA for the CDR3 is TGTGCCAGCAGCTTGAGGACAGGGGGCATTTCACCCCTCCACTTT. Translation: CASSLRTGGISPLHF. This chain links TRBV5-6 with TRBJ1-6, with 11 bases aligning to TRBD1. V was pared by 1 base and J by 9 bases, with 3 bases of the junction left unmatched. Germline V lookup: CDR1 SGHDT, CDR2 YYEEEE. The CDR3 extends over 15 amino acids.

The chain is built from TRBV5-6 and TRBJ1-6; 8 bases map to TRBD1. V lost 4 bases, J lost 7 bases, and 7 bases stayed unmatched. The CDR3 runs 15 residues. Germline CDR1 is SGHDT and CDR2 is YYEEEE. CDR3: CASSARQGRNSPLHF. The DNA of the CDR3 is TGTGCCAGCAGCGCCAGACAGGGGAGAAATTCACCCCTCCACTTT.

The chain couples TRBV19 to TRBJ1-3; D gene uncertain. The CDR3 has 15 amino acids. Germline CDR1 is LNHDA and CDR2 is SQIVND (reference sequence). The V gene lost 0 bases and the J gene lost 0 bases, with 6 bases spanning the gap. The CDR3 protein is CASSIDIFSGNTIYF. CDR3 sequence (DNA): TGTGCCAGTAGTATAGATATTTTCTCTGGAAACACCATATATTTT.

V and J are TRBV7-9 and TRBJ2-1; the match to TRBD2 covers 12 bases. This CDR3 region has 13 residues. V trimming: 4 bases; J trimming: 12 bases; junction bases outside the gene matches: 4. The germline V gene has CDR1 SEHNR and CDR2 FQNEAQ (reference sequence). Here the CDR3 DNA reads TGTGCCAGCAGCTCACTAGCGGGGGGTAGGCAGTTCTTC. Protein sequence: CASSSLAGGRQFF.

The CDR3 bases are TGTGCCAGCAGTTCAAGACAGGGGTCCATTGGCTACACCTTC. This encodes CASSSRQGSIGYTF. V gene TRBV6-5 combines with J gene TRBJ1-2, with 8 nucleotides matching TRBD1. Germline V gene sequence: CDR1 MNHEY, CDR2 SVGAGI. Trimming at V came to 4 bases and at J to 7 bases, leaving 8 bases not matched to a gene. The CDR3 extends over 14 amino acids.

CDR3 coding DNA: TGTGCCTGGAGTGCCAGACTCCGTGGGGCCAACGTCCTGACTTTC. This gives the protein CAWSARLRGANVLTF. This chain uses TRBV30 with TRBJ2-6; the D is unclear. Germline CDR1 is GTSNPN and CDR2 is SVGIG (reference sequence). The length of the CDR3 is 15 residues. V shed 1 base and J shed 3 bases, with 10 bases lying between them. The entire variable domain, with the rest obtained from reference TRBV30 and TRBJ2-6, is as follows: SQTIHQWPATLVQPVGSPLSLECTVEGTSNPNLYWYRQAAGRGLQLLFYSVGIGQISSEVPQNLSASRPQDRQFILSSKKLLLSDSGFYLCAWSARLRGANVLTFGAGSRLTVL.

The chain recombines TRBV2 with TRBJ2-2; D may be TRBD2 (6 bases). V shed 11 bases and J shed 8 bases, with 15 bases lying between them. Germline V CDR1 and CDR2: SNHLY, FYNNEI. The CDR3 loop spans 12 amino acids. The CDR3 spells CAGGMTEGELFF. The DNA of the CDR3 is TGTGCCGGCGGGATGACTGAGGGGGAGCTGTTTTTT. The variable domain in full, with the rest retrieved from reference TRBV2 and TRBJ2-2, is EPEVTQTPSHQVTQMGQEVILRCVPISNHLYFYWYRQILGQKVEFLVSFYNNEISEKSEIFDDQFSVERPDGSNFTLKIRSTKLEDSAMYFCAGGMTEGELFFGEGSRLTVL.

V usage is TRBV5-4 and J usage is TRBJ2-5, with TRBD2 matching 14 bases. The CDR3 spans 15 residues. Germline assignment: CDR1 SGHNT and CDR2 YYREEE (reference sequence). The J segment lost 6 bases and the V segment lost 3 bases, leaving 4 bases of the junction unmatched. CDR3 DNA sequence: TGTGCCAGCAGCTCCGGGACTAGCGGGGGAAAGACCCAGTACTTC. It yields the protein CASSSGTSGGKTQYF. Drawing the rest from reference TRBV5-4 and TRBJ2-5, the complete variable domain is ETGVTQSPTHLIKTRGQQVTLRCSSQSGHNTVSWYQQALGQGPQFIFQYYREEENGRGNFPPRFSGLQFPNYSSELNVNALELDDSALYLCASSSGTSGGKTQYFGPGTRLLVL.